Listed below are T cell receptor beta chains from one sample, sequenced in a study of T cell responses to AZD1222 COVID-19 vaccine. Only in-frame clones appear in the TCRdb table, and some are missing; sequencing was by immunoSEQ multiplex PCR. The sample holds around 140,000 clones; 93% are singletons and the top ten take 5% to 7%. This sample comprised peripheral blood, obtained on day 0 of AZD1222 vaccination. The source of these receptors is an adult in good health. The CDR3 runs from the conserved cysteine through the conserved F or W. The order of the fields is CDR3 DNA, CDR3 protein, V gene, J gene, clone size, D gene. A D gene is named only where the DNA matches it firmly. Size is omitted from some rows. Given values are once, few, many or a class for expanded clones.

TGCGCCAGCAGCTTGGTTGCAGGGAAATTTTCGAACACTGAAGCTTTCTTT	CASSLVAGKFSNTEAFF	TRBV5-1	TRBJ1-1	.	.
TGTGCCAGCAGGGGATCCGCTAATGAAAAACTGTTTTTT	CASRGSANEKLFF	TRBV6-5	TRBJ1-4	.	.
TGTGCCAGTAGTATCCGCAGGGACTACGAGCAGTACTTC	CASSIRRDYEQYF	TRBV19	TRBJ2-7	.	.
TGCGCCAGCCGCTGGTCCGGGGATAACACCGGGGAGCTGTTTTTT	CASRWSGDNTGELFF	TRBV5-1	TRBJ2-2	.	.
TGTGCCAGCGGGGGGGGACCTTATCAGCCCCAGCATTTT	CASGGGPYQPQHF	TRBV27	TRBJ1-5	.	.
TGTGCCAGCTCACCTAACGGTGGAGCGGACTACGAGCAGTACTTC	CASSPNGGADYEQYF	TRBV18	TRBJ2-7	.	.
TGTGCCAGCAGTTTAGGGGGTGTAGATACGCAGTATTTT	CASSLGGVDTQYF	TRBV12-3/TRBV12-4	TRBJ2-3	.	.
TGTGCCAGCAGCCAAACAGGATCCGGTCAGCCCCAGCATTTT	CASSQTGSGQPQHF	TRBV3-1/TRBV3-2	TRBJ1-5	.	.
TGTGCCATCAGTGATGCGACAGGGACTCTTAGAAAGGGGACTGAAGCTTTCTTT	CAISDATGTLRKGTEAFF	TRBV10-3	TRBJ1-1	.	TRBD1
TGTGCCAGCGCAATTCAGGGGGCGAACTACGAGCAGTACTTC	CASAIQGANYEQYF	TRBV27	TRBJ2-7	.	TRBD1
TGTGCCAGCAGCTTAGGGGGCGACGGTCAGCACTATGGCTACACCTTC	CASSLGGDGQHYGYTF	TRBV7-2	TRBJ1-2	.	.
TGTGCCAGCAGCCCGCGTGTACACTCTGGGGCCAACGTCCTGACTTTC	CASSPRVHSGANVLTF	TRBV7-8	TRBJ2-6	.	.
TGTGCCATCAGTAAAACAGGGAACTACGAGCAGTACTTC	CAISKTGNYEQYF	TRBV10-3	TRBJ2-7	once	.
TGTGCCAGCTCACCCGGACTAGCGGGAAGAGAGACCCAGTACTTC	CASSPGLAGRETQYF	TRBV18	TRBJ2-5	.	TRBD2
TGTGCCAGCAGCTTAGAGGACAGGGGCCTTACAGATACGCAGTATTTT	CASSLEDRGLTDTQYF	TRBV7-8	TRBJ2-3	.	TRBD1
TGTGCCAGCAGTCTGGGACAGGGAACAGATACGCAGTATTTT	CASSLGQGTDTQYF	TRBV27	TRBJ2-3	.	TRBD1
TGTGCCAGCAGTTTACGGACAAGCCAAGAGACCCAGTACTTC	CASSLRTSQETQYF	TRBV6-5	TRBJ2-5	.	.
TGTGCCAGCAGTCCGGGGGGACCCCTAGATACGCAGTATTTT	CASSPGGPLDTQYF	TRBV28	TRBJ2-3	.	TRBD2
TGTGCCAGCGCGAAGGGGCCCCAGCATTTT	CASAKGPQHF	TRBV6-6	TRBJ1-5	.	.
TGTGCCAGCAGCTCGGTGGGTAACTATGGCTACACCTTC	CASSSVGNYGYTF	TRBV7-9	TRBJ1-2	.	.
TGTGCCAGCAGTGTAGCGGGAGGGGTCAACAATGAGCAGTTCTTC	CASSVAGGVNNEQFF	TRBV6-2/TRBV6-3	TRBJ2-1	.	TRBD2
TGTGCCAGCAGTTACTCCTACGGGACACTGACCTACGAGCAGTACTTC	CASSYSYGTLTYEQYF	TRBV6-2/TRBV6-3	TRBJ2-7	.	.
TGTGCCAGCAGCTCCCCCCCGGGACAGGGGAACACTGAAGCTTTCTTT	CASSSPPGQGNTEAFF	TRBV11-2	TRBJ1-1	.	TRBD1
TGTGCCAGCAGCCCTAGGATGACAGGGACAGAGACCCAGTACTTC	CASSPRMTGTETQYF	TRBV7-9	TRBJ2-5	once	TRBD1
TGTGCCAGCAGTTTAAATATGGTAGGACTAGCGGGAGGGATCTACGAGCAGTACTTC	CASSLNMVGLAGGIYEQYF	TRBV27	TRBJ2-7	few	TRBD2